The rows below give T cell receptor beta chains drawn from one sample of a study of OX40 agonist ivuxolimab in advanced cancers. TCRdb's copy holds only in-frame clones and misses some; the assay was immunoSEQ multiplex PCR. This table holds over 60,000 clones, around 91% found once. The input for sequencing was CD4+ or CD8+ T cells sorted from blood, taken in a trial of the OX40 agonist ivuxolimab. The receptor source for this set is an adult with an advanced solid tumor such as melanoma, head and neck, liver or kidney cancer. Both conserved end residues are part of each CDR3. The order of the fields is CDR3 protein, CDR3 DNA, clone size, V gene, J gene, D gene, CDR3 length. A D gene is named only where the DNA matches it firmly. Clone size is given for some rows only: seen once, a few or many times, or a class if the clone is expanded.

CDR3: CASSRNRGPYEQYF
DNA: TGTGCCAGCAGCAGAAACAGGGGTCCCTACGAGCAGTACTTC
size: .
V: TRBV5-6
J: TRBJ2-7
D: TRBD1
length: 14

CDR3: CASSLVSWTKNTGELFF
DNA: TGTGCCAGCAGCTTAGTGTCTTGGACTAAGAACACCGGGGAGCTGTTTTTT
size: .
V: TRBV7-2
J: TRBJ2-2
D: .
length: 17

CDR3: CASSLGNSYTEAFF
DNA: TGTGCCAGCAGCTTGGGCAACAGTTACACTGAAGCTTTCTTT
size: .
V: TRBV2
J: TRBJ1-1
D: .
length: 14

CDR3: CASTLGVGAYNEQFF
DNA: TGTGCCAGTACCCTGGGAGTAGGGGCCTACAATGAGCAGTTCTTC
size: .
V: TRBV19
J: TRBJ2-1
D: .
length: 15

CDR3: CASSLAGTGGEGYTF
DNA: TGCGCCAGCAGCTTGGCCGGGACAGGGGGCGAGGGCTACACCTTC
size: .
V: TRBV5-1
J: TRBJ1-2
D: TRBD1
length: 15

CDR3: CASRPPTSGVQETQYF
DNA: TGTGCCAGCAGACCCCCGACTAGCGGGGTACAAGAGACCCAGTACTTC
size: once
V: TRBV6-6
J: TRBJ2-5
D: TRBD2
length: 16

CDR3: CASNPALAKNIQYF
DNA: TGTGCCAGCAACCCCGCCCTAGCCAAAAACATTCAGTACTTC
size: .
V: TRBV28
J: TRBJ2-4
D: .
length: 14

CDR3: CASSLVLGGTAYEQYF
DNA: TGTGCCAGCAGCTTAGTTTTGGGGGGGACCGCCTACGAGCAGTACTTC
size: .
V: TRBV7-8
J: TRBJ2-7
D: TRBD2
length: 16

CDR3: CAISVAGDGYTF
DNA: TGTGCCATCAGTGTCGCGGGTGACGGCTACACCTTC
size: .
V: TRBV10-3
J: TRBJ1-2
D: .
length: 12

CDR3: CASSDHQGRNSPLHF
DNA: TGTGCCAGCAGTGATCACCAGGGCAGGAATTCACCCCTCCACTTT
size: .
V: TRBV25-1
J: TRBJ1-6
D: .
length: 15

CDR3: CASSQGINQPQHF
DNA: TGTGCCAGCAGCCAGGGTATCAATCAGCCCCAGCATTTT
size: few
V: TRBV6-1
J: TRBJ1-5
D: .
length: 13

CDR3: CASSYDRGTEAFF
DNA: TGTGCCAGCAGCTACGACAGGGGGACTGAAGCTTTCTTT
size: .
V: TRBV7-9
J: TRBJ1-1
D: TRBD1
length: 13

CDR3: CASSLEDSSTDTQYF
DNA: TGCGCCAGCAGCTTGGAGGACAGCAGCACAGATACGCAGTATTTT
size: .
V: TRBV5-1
J: TRBJ2-3
D: .
length: 15

CDR3: CASSTRDRGLSYEQYF
DNA: TGTGCCAGCAGCACCCGCGACAGGGGGCTCTCCTACGAGCAGTACTTC
size: once
V: TRBV21-1
J: TRBJ2-7
D: .
length: 16

CDR3: CASSQETVAYEQYF
DNA: TGTGCCAGCAGCCAAGAAACAGTGGCCTACGAGCAGTACTTC
size: .
V: TRBV14
J: TRBJ2-7
D: .
length: 14

CDR3: CATSRPEAGQETQYF
DNA: TGTGCCACCAGCAGGCCCGAGGCTGGGCAAGAGACCCAGTACTTC
size: .
V: TRBV15
J: TRBJ2-5
D: .
length: 15

CDR3: CASSDSHRGTDTQYF
DNA: TGTGCCAGCAGTGATAGTCATAGGGGCACAGATACGCAGTATTTT
size: .
V: TRBV25-1
J: TRBJ2-3
D: .
length: 15

CDR3: CASSQPLRVGGNTGELFF
DNA: TGCGCCAGCAGCCAACCCCTCAGGGTGGGCGGGAACACCGGGGAGCTGTTTTTT
size: .
V: TRBV4-1
J: TRBJ2-2
D: .
length: 18

CDR3: CAISAGGGSYEQYF
DNA: TGTGCCATCAGTGCCGGAGGGGGGTCCTACGAGCAGTACTTC
size: .
V: TRBV10-3
J: TRBJ2-7
D: .
length: 14

CDR3: CASSVGAGGPSTGELFF
DNA: TGTGCCAGCAGCGTAGGAGCGGGAGGGCCGAGCACCGGGGAGCTGTTTTTT
size: .
V: TRBV9
J: TRBJ2-2
D: TRBD2
length: 17

CDR3: CASSYSIAGGPFEQFF
DNA: TGTGCCAGCAGTTACTCGATCGCGGGAGGGCCTTTTGAGCAGTTCTTC
size: once
V: TRBV6-5
J: TRBJ2-1
D: TRBD2
length: 16

CDR3: CASSLEGFRAKNIQYF
DNA: TGCGCCAGCAGCTTGGAAGGCTTTAGGGCCAAAAACATTCAGTACTTC
size: .
V: TRBV5-1
J: TRBJ2-4
D: .
length: 16

CDR3: CASSLVFSRPGQGHEQFF
DNA: TGTGCCAGCAGCTTAGTGTTCTCCAGACCGGGACAGGGGCATGAGCAGTTCTTC
size: .
V: TRBV11-2
J: TRBJ2-1
D: TRBD1
length: 18

CDR3: CASSERGRTTRGETQYF
DNA: TGTGCCAGCAGTGAAAGGGGACGGACGACGAGGGGAGAGACCCAGTACTTC
size: .
V: TRBV2
J: TRBJ2-5
D: .
length: 17

CDR3: CASSYGGLGTEAFF
DNA: TGTGCCAGCAGTTACGGGGGGCTGGGGACTGAAGCTTTCTTT
size: .
V: TRBV6-5
J: TRBJ1-1
D: .
length: 14

CDR3: CASSSLGASGGTNTGELFF
DNA: TGTGCCAGCAGTTCCTTAGGGGCTAGCGGGGGCACGAACACCGGGGAGCTGTTTTTT
size: .
V: TRBV11-2
J: TRBJ2-2
D: TRBD2
length: 19

CDR3: CASSLGLGESYEQYF
DNA: TGTGCCAGCAGTTTGGGGCTTGGCGAGTCCTACGAGCAGTACTTC
size: .
V: TRBV27
J: TRBJ2-7
D: .
length: 15

CDR3: CASSLMDTQYF
DNA: TGTGCCAGCAGCTTGATGGATACGCAGTATTTT
size: .
V: TRBV5-4
J: TRBJ2-3
D: .
length: 11

CDR3: CATSNQGTAAEQYF
DNA: TGTGCCACCAGCAACCAGGGCACCGCCGCCGAGCAGTACTTC
size: .
V: TRBV15
J: TRBJ2-7
D: .
length: 14

CDR3: CAWSPPGLAGSTDTQYF
DNA: TGTGCCTGGAGTCCACCAGGACTAGCGGGAAGCACAGATACGCAGTATTTT
size: once
V: TRBV30
J: TRBJ2-3
D: TRBD2
length: 17

CDR3: CASSLLQASNQPQHF
DNA: TGTGCCAGCAGCTTGCTTCAGGCTAGCAATCAGCCCCAGCATTTT
size: .
V: TRBV5-6
J: TRBJ1-5
D: .
length: 15

CDR3: CASSLRAGREYEAFF
DNA: TGTGCCAGCAGCTTACGGGCCGGGCGGGAGTATGAAGCTTTCTTT
size: .
V: TRBV11-2
J: TRBJ1-1
D: .
length: 15

CDR3: CASSLAGEGSGELFF
DNA: TGTGCCAGCAGTTTAGCGGGGGAGGGCTCCGGGGAGCTGTTTTTT
size: .
V: TRBV6-6
J: TRBJ2-2
D: TRBD2
length: 15

CDR3: CASSIRGGAETQYF
DNA: TGTGCCAGTAGCATCAGGGGCGGCGCGGAGACCCAGTACTTC
size: .
V: TRBV19
J: TRBJ2-5
D: .
length: 14